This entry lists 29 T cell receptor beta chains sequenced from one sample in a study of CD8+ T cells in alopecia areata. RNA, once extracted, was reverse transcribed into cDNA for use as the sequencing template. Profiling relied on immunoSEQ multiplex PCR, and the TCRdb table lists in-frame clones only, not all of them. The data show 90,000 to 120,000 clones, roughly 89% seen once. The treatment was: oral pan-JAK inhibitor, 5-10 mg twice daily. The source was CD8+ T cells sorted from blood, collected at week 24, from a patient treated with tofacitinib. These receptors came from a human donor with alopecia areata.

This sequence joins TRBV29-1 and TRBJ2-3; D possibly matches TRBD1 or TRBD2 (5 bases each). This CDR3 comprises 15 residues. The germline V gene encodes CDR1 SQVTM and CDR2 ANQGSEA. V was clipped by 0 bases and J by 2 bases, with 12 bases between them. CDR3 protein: CSVEDGGRSTDTQYF. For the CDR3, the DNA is TGCAGCGTTGAAGATGGGGGTAGGTCCACAGATACGCAGTATTTT.

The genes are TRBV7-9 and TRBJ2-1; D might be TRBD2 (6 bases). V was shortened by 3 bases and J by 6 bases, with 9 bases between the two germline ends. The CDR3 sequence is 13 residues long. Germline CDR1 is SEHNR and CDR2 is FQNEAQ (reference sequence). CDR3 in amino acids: CASSLMRGNEQFF. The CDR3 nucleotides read TGTGCCAGCAGCTTGATGCGGGGCAATGAGCAGTTCTTC.

CDR3 protein: CASSLIAGAMTDTQYF. The CDR3 coding sequence is TGTGCCAGCAGCTTAATCGCGGGGGCGATGACAGATACGCAGTATTTT. This chain connects TRBV11-2 to TRBJ2-3; D perhaps matches TRBD2 (7 bases). This CDR3 is 16 amino acids long. The V gene's germline CDR1 is SGHAT and CDR2 FQNNGV. V was shortened by 2 bases and J by 3 bases, with 15 bases between the two germline ends. The whole variable domain, filled in from reference TRBV11-2 and TRBJ2-3, reads EAGVAQSPRYKIIEKRQSVAFWCNPISGHATLYWYQQILGQGPKLLIQFQNNGVVDDSQLPKDRFSAERLKGVDSTLKIQPAKLEDSAVYLCASSLIAGAMTDTQYFGPGTRLTVL.

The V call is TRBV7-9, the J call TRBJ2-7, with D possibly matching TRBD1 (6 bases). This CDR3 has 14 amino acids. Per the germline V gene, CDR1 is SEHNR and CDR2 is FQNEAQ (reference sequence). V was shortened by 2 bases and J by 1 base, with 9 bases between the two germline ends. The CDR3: CASSLLTGSYEQYF. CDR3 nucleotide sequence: TGTGCCAGCAGCTTACTAACAGGGTCCTACGAGCAGTACTTC. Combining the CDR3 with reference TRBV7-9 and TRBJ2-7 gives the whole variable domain DTGVSQNPRHKITKRGQNVTFRCDPISEHNRLYWYRQTLGQGPEFLTYFQNEAQLEKSRLLSDRFSAERPKGSFSTLEIQRTEQGDSAMYLCASSLLTGSYEQYFGPGTRLTVT.

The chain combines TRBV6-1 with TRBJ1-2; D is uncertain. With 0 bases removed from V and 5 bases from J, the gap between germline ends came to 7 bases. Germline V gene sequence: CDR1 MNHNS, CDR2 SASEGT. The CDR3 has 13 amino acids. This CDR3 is CASSEALSYGYTF. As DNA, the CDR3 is TGTGCCAGCAGTGAAGCGCTCTCTTATGGCTACACCTTC.

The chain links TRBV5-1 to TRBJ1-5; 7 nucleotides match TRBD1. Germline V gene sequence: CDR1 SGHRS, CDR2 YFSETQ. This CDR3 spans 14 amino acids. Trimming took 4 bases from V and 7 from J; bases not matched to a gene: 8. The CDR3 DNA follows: TGCGCCAGCAGCGAAACAGGGGCGGGGCAGCCCCAGCATTTT. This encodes CASSETGAGQPQHF.

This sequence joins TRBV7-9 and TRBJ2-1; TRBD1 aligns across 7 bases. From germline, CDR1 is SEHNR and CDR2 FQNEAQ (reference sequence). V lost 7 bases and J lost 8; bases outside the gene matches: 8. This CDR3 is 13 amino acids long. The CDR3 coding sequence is TGTGCCAGCACCGGACAGGAATGGGATGAGCAGTTCTTC. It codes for CASTGQEWDEQFF.

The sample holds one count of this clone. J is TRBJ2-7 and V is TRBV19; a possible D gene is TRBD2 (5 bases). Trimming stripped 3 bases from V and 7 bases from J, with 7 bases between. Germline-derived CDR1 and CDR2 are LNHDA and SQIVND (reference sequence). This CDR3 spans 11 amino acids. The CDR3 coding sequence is TGTGCCAGTAGTATCGGGGAAGAGCAGTACTTC. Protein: CASSIGEEQYF.

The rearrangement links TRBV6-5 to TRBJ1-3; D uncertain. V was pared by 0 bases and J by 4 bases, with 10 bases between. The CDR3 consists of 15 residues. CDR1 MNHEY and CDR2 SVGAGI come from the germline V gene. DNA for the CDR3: TGTGCCAGCAGTTACTCGAGAGGGCTCGGAAACACCATATATTTT. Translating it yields CASSYSRGLGNTIYF.

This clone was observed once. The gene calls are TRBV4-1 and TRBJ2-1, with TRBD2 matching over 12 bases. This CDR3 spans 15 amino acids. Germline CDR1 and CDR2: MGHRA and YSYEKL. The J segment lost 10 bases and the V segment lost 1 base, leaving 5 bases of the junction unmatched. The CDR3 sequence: CASSQGLAGGLEQFF. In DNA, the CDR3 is TGCGCCAGCAGCCAAGGGCTAGCGGGGGGGCTAGAGCAGTTCTTC.

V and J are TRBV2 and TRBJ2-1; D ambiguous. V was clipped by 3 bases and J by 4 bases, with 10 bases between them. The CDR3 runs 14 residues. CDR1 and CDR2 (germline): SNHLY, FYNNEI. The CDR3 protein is CASSEGKSYNEQFF. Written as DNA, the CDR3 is TGTGCCAGCAGTGAGGGTAAGAGTTACAATGAGCAGTTCTTC.

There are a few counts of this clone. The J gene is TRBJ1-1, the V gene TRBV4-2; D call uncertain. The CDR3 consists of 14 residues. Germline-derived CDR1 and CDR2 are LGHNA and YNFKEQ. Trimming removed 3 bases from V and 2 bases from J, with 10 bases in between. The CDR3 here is CASSHADGNTEAFF. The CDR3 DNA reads TGTGCCAGCAGCCATGCTGACGGAAACACTGAAGCTTTCTTT.

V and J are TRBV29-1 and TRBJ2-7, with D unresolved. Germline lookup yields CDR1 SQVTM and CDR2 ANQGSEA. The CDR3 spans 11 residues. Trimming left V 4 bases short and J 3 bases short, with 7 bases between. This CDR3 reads CSVVYLYEQYF. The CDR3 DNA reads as TGCAGCGTTGTATACCTCTACGAGCAGTACTTC.

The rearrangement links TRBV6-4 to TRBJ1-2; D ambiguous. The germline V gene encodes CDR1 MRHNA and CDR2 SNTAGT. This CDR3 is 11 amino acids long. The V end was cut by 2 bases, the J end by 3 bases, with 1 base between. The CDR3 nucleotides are TGTGCCAGCAGTGACGACTATGGCTACACCTTC. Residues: CASSDDYGYTF.

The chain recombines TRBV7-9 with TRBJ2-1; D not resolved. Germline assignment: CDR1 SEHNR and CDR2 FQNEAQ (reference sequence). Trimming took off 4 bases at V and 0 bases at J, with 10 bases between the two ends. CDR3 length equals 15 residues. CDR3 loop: CASSWPAGSYNEQFF. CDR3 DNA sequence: TGTGCCAGCAGCTGGCCAGCAGGCTCCTACAATGAGCAGTTCTTC.

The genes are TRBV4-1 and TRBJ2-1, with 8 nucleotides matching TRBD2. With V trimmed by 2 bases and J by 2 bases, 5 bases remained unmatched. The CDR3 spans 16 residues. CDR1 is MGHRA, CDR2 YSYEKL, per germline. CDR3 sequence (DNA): TGCGCCAGCAGCCAACGGGGGGGGCCGACCTACAATGAGCAGTTCTTC. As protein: CASSQRGGPTYNEQFF.

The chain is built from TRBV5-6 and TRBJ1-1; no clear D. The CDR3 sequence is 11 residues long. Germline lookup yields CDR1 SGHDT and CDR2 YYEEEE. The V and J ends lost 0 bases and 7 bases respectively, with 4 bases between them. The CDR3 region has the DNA TGTGCCAGCAGCTTGGTCAGTGAAGCTTTCTTT. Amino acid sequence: CASSLVSEAFF.

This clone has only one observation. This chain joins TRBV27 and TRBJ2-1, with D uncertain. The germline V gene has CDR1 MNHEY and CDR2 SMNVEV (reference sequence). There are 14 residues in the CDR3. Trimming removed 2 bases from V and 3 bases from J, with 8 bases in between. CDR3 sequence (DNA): TGTGCCAGCAGTTTAGGATCAGACTACAATGAGCAGTTCTTC. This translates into CASSLGSDYNEQFF.

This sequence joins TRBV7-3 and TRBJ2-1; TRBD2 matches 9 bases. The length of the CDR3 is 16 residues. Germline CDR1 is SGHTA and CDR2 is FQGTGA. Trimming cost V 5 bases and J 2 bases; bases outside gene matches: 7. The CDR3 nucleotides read TGTGCCAGCAGCATCGGACTAGCGAACACCTACAATGAGCAGTTCTTC. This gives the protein CASSIGLANTYNEQFF.

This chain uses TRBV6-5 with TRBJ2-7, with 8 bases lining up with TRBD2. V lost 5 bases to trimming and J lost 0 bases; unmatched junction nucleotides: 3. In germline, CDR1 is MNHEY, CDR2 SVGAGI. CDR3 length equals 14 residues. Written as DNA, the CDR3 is TGTGCCAGCAGTCTAGCGGGCCACTCCTACGAGCAGTACTTC. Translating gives CASSLAGHSYEQYF.

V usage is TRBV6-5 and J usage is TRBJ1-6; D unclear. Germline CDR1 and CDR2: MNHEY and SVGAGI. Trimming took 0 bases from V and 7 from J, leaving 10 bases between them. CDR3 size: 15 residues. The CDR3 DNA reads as TGTGCCAGCAGTTACTCGACGGGAGCCAATTCACCCCTCCACTTT. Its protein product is CASSYSTGANSPLHF.

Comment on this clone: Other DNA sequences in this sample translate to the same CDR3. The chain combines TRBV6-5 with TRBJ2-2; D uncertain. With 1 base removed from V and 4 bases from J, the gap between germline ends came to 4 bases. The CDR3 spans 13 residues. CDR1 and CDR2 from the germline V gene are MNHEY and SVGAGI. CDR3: CASSYLGTGELFF. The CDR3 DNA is TGTGCCAGCAGTTACTTAGGCACCGGGGAGCTGTTTTTT.

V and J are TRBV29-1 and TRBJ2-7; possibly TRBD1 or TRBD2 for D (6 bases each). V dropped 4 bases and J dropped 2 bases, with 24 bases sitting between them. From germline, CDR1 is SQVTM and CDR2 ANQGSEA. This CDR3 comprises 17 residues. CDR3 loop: CSVGGAGTHSLPYEQYF. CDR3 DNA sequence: TGCAGCGTTGGGGGGGCCGGGACCCACTCTCTACCCTACGAGCAGTACTTC.

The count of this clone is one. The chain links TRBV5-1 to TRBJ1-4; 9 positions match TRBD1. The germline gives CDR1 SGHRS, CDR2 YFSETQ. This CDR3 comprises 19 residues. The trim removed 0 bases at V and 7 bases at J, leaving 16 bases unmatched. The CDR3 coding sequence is TGCGCCAGCAGCTTGGACCTCCGGGACAGGGATGAAGTGGCTGAAAAACTGTTTTTT. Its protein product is CASSLDLRDRDEVAEKLFF.

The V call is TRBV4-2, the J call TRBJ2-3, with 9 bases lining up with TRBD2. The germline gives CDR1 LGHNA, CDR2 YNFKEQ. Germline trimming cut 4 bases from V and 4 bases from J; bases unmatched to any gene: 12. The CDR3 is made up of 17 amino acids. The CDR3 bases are TGTGCCAGCAGCCCCCTTGTTCTAGCGGGATCTGCAGATACGCAGTATTTT. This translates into CASSPLVLAGSADTQYF.

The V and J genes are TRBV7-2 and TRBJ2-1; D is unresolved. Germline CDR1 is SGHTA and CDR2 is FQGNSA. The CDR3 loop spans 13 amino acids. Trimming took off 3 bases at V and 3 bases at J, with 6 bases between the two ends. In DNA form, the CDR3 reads TGTGCCAGCAGCTTGACACACTACAATGAGCAGTTCTTC. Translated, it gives CASSLTHYNEQFF.

In DNA, the CDR3 is TGTGCCACCGACCAGGGGGTTCATGGCTACACCTTC. This gives the protein CATDQGVHGYTF. This sequence joins TRBV19 and TRBJ1-2; the match to TRBD1 covers 7 bases. Germline lookup yields CDR1 LNHDA and CDR2 SQIVND (reference sequence). The CDR3 consists of 12 residues. V lost 10 bases to trimming and J lost 6 bases; unmatched junction nucleotides: 8. Complete variable domain (other parts from reference TRBV19 and TRBJ1-2): DGGITQSPKYLFRKEGQNVTLSCEQNLNHDAMYWYRQDPGQGLRLIYYSQIVNDFQKGDIAEGYSVSREKKESFPLTVTSAQKNPTAFYLCATDQGVHGYTFGSGTRLTVV.

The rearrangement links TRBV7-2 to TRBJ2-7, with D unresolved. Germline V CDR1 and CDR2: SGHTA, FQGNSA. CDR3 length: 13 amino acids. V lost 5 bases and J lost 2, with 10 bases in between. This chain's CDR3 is CASSLTVPYEQYF. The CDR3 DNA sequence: TGTGCCAGCAGCCTGACGGTCCCCTACGAGCAGTACTTC.

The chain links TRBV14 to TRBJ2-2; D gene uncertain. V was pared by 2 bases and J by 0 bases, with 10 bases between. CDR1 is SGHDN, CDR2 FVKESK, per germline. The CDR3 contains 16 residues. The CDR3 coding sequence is TGTGCCAGCAGCCAAAGGGTAGACGCGAACACCGGGGAGCTGTTTTTT. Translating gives CASSQRVDANTGELFF.